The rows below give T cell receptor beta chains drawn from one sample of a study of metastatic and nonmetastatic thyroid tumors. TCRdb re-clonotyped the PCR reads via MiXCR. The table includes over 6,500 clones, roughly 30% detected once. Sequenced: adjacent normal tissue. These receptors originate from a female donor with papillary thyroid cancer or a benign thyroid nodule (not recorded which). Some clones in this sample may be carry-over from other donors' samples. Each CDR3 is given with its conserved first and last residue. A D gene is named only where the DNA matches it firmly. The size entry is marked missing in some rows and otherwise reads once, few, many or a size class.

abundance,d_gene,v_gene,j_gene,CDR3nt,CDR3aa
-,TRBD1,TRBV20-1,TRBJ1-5,TGCAGTGCTAGAGTGGGGGACAGGGGTTTCGATCAGCCCCAGCATTTT,CSARVGDRGFDQPQHF
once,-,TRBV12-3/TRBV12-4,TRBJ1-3,TGTGGGTGCAAAGAGAGGCAAACCTCTGGAAACACCATATATTTT,CGCKERQTSGNTIYF
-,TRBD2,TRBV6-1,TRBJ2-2,TGTGCCAGCAGTGAGGGAGCGGGAGAGCCCACCGGGGAGCTGTTTTTT,CASSEGAGEPTGELFF
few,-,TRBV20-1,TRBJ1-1,TGCAGTGCTAGAAGGTACTCGAACACTGAAGCCTTCTTC,CSARRYSNTEAFF
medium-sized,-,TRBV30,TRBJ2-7,TGTGCCTGGAGTCCCCTCTACGAGCAGTACTTC,CAWSPLYEQYF
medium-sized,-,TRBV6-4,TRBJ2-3,TGTGCCAGCAGTGACTCGAGCTCGGGGGGCACAGATACGCAGTATTTT,CASSDSSSGGTDTQYF
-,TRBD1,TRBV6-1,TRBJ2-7,TGTACCAGCAGTGAATTGGGTGGGACAGGCGGCGGAAGAAACGAGCTGTACTTC,CTSSELGGTGGGRNELYF
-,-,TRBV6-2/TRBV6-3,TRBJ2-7,TGTGCCAGCAGCCAGAGCTCCTACGAGCAGTACTTC,CASSQSSYEQYF
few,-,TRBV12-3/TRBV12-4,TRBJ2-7,TGTGCCAGCAGCCCCGGTCGGGACGGAACCTACGAGCAGTACTTC,CASSPGRDGTYEQYF
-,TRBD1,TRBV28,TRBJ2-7,TGTGCCAGCAGCAGGCCCAGGGGGCTCTCCTACGAGCAGTACTTC,CASSRPRGLSYEQYF
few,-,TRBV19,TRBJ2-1,TGTGCCAGTAGTCCCCCAAACTACAATGAGCAGTTCTTC,CASSPPNYNEQFF
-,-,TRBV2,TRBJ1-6,TGTGCCAGCAGTGAAACGGGCAGGGCAAGAGGTTCACCCATCCACTTT,CASSETGRARGSPIHF
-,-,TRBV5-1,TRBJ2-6,TGCGCCAGCAGATATTCAGGAGCGCAGTATTTCTCTGGGGCCAACGTCCTGACTTTC,CASRYSGAQYFSGANVLTF
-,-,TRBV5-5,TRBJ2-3,TGTGCCAGCAGTCAGAGCGTAGCGACAGATACGCAGTATTTT,CASSQSVATDTQYF
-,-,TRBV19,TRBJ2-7,TGTGCCAGTAGTAGCGACCGGGACCGATCTCCGAAGCAGTACTTC,CASSSDRDRSPKQYF
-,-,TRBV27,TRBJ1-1,TGTGCCAGCAGTTTAGGGGGAGTTAACACTGAAGCTTTCTTT,CASSLGGVNTEAFF
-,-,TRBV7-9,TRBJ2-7,TGTGCCATTAACACCGGCTCCTACGAGCAGTACTTC,CAINTGSYEQYF
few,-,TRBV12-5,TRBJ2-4,TGTGCTAGGTACAGTTCCAAAAACATTCAGTACTTC,CARYSSKNIQYF
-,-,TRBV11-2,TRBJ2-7,TGTGCCAGCAGCTTAGGGACGGTCGCCTACGAGCAGTACTTC,CASSLGTVAYEQYF
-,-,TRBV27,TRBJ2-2,TGTGCCAGCAGTGTATACCGGGGGACCGGGGAGCTGTTTTTT,CASSVYRGTGELFF
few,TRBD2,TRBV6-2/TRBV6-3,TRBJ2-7,TGTGCCAGCAGTTACCTAGCAGGGACTATTTACGAGCAGTACTTC,CASSYLAGTIYEQYF
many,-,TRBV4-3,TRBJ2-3,TGCGCCAGCAGCCAAGAAACACGCAGCACAGATACGCAGTATTTT,CASSQETRSTDTQYF
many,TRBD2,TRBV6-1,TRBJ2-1,TGTGCCAGCAGTGGGGGGGGGAGGTACAATGAGCAGTTCTTC,CASSGGGRYNEQFF
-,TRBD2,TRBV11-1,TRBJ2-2,TGTGCCAGCAGAGGGGCGGGAGGTCACGGGGAGCTGTTTTTT,CASRGAGGHGELFF
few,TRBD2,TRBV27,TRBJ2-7,TGTGCCAGCAGTCCACTCCCCGGTGGGACTAGCGGGAGGGACGAGCAGTACTTC,CASSPLPGGTSGRDEQYF
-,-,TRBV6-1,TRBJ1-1,TGTGCCAGCAGTGTAGAGGGGCCCACTGAAGCTTTCTTT,CASSVEGPTEAFF
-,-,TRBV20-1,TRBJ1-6,TGCAGTGCTAGGCTTATACTCTCCTATAATTCACCCCTCCACTTT,CSARLILSYNSPLHF
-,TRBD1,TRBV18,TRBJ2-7,TGTGCCAGCTCACTTGGACAGGGAGAGCCCTACGAGCAGTACTTC,CASSLGQGEPYEQYF
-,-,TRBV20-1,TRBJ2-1,TGCAGTGCTAGAGATACAGGGAGCTCCTACAATGAGCAGTTCTTC,CSARDTGSSYNEQFF
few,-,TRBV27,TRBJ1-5,TGTGCCAGCGGGACACGGGGGGGCGGTCAGCCCCAGCATTTT,CASGTRGGGQPQHF
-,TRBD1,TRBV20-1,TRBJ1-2,TGCAGTGCTACTCCCGACAGGGGTGCTATGGGTGGCTACACCTTC,CSATPDRGAMGGYTF
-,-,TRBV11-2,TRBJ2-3,TGTGCCAGCAGCTCGCCAGGGGGGGATACGCAGTATTTT,CASSSPGGDTQYF
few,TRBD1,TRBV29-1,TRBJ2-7,TGCAGCGTACCGGGACAGGGAGCCTACGAGCAGTACTTC,CSVPGQGAYEQYF
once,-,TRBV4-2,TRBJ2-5,TGTGCCAGCAGCAAAGAGAACGGGGTAAAGGGGGGAAGGCAAGAGACCCAGTACTTC,CASSKENGVKGGRQETQYF
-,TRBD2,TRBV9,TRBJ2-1,TGTGCCAGCAGCGAGGCAGTTGGACTAGCGGGAGGTGAGCAGTTCTTC,CASSEAVGLAGGEQFF
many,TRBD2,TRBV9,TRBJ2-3,TGTGCCAGCAGCGTAGCCCTAGCGGGGGAATTTGTCACAGATACGCAGTATTTT,CASSVALAGEFVTDTQYF
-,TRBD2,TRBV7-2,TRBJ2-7,TGTGCCAGCAGCGGGTACCTCACTAGCGGCTACGAGCAGTACTTC,CASSGYLTSGYEQYF
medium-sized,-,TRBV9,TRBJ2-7,TGTGCCAGCAGTCCCATGGGGGACTCCTACGAGCAGTACTTC,CASSPMGDSYEQYF
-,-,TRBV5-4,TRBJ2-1,TGTGCCAGCAGCTTGGGACCACAGGGAACCTACAATGAGCAGTTCTTC,CASSLGPQGTYNEQFF
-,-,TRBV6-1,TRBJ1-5,TGTGCCAGCAGTCTACAGTTGGGGGCGCCATATCAGCCCCAGCATTTT,CASSLQLGAPYQPQHF
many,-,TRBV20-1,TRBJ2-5,TGCAGTGGGGGGTTAGCGGAGTACCAAGAGACCCAGTACTTC,CSGGLAEYQETQYF
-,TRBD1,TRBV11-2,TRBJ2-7,TGTGCCAGCAGCCCCCGGACAGGGCCTGACGAGCAGTACTTC,CASSPRTGPDEQYF
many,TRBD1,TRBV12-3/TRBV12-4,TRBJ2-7,TGTGCCAGCAGTTTCCGGACAGGAACCTACGAGCAGTACTTC,CASSFRTGTYEQYF
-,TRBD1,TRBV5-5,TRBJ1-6,TGTGCCAGCAGCTTGGGGACAGGGGGCTCACCCCTCCACTTT,CASSLGTGGSPLHF
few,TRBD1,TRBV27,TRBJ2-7,TGTGCCAGCAGATATAGAGGGGGCCCGATGTACGAGCAGTACTTC,CASRYRGGPMYEQYF
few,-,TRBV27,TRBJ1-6,TGTGCCAGCAGTCCAGGACGGTGTGGTTCACCCCTCCACTTT,CASSPGRCGSPLHF
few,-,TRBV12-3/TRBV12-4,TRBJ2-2,TGTGCCAGCAAGTTATCGGTGGGCAACACCGGGGAGCTGTTTTTT,CASKLSVGNTGELFF
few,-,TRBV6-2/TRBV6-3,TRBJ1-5,TGTGCCAGCAGCGACACAGGGAGAGGAAATCAGCCCCAGCATTTT,CASSDTGRGNQPQHF
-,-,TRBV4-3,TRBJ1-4,TGCGCCAGCAGCCTAATGACCCCAAATGAAAAACTGTTTTTT,CASSLMTPNEKLFF
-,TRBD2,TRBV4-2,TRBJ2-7,TGTGCCAGCAGCCAAGATGGGCTAGCGGGGGTACGTTACGAGCAGTACTTC,CASSQDGLAGVRYEQYF